This T cell receptor (beta chain) was observed in a study of T-cell reconstitution after alpha-beta-depleted transplantation in children. As it was prepared, the TCRbeta library received unique molecular identifiers. TCRdb processed the PCR reads anew with MiXCR; each CDR3 protein has one entry. The sample lists some 240,000 distinct CDR3 sequences, 12% occurring once. This clonotype was detected ten times or more. CDR3 length: 13 amino acids. Trimming stripped 3 bases from V and 8 bases from J, with 13 bases between. The rearrangement joins TRBV12-3 or TRBV12-4 to TRBJ1-2, with D uncertain. The receptor was derived from a human donor who donated a stem cell graft to a child with acute lymphoblastic leukemia. Sequenced material: PBMCs from the stem cell graft donor, taken from the stem cell graft. DNA for the CDR3: TGTGCCAGCAGTTTCGACGTCAGGAGGGGCTACACCTTC. Amino acids: CASSFDVRRGYTF.